Shown below are 18 T cell receptor beta chains from a single sample sequenced in a study of T cell changes during pregnancy in multiple sclerosis. Sequenced by immunoSEQ multiplex PCR; TCRdb stores in-frame clones only, minus some. This table has over 50,000 clones, about nine tenths appearing once. Source: peripheral blood, taken in the first trimester of pregnancy. The receptor source for this set is a female donor in good health, enrolled as a control in a pregnancy study.

The gene calls are TRBV11-2 and TRBJ2-2; TRBD2 might be the D (5 bases). CDR3 size: 14 residues. Germline values: CDR1 SGHAT, CDR2 FQNNGV. The V end lost 4 bases, the J end lost 4 bases, and 10 bases lay between the germline ends. CDR3 region: CASSSRESTGELFF. The CDR3 DNA reads as TGTGCCAGCAGCTCCCGGGAAAGCACCGGGGAGCTGTTTTTT.

The chain recombines TRBV6-9 with TRBJ2-2; 10 positions agree with TRBD2. CDR3 size: 15 residues. The germline gives CDR1 MNHGY, CDR2 SVAAGI. V was clipped by 5 bases and J by 8 bases; unmatched bases: 8. The CDR3 loop is CASSADASGRGELFF. CDR3 sequence (DNA): TGTGCCAGCAGTGCTGATGCTAGCGGGAGAGGGGAGCTGTTTTTT.

V gene TRBV5-4 combines with J gene TRBJ1-1, with D unclear. Trimming shortened V by 0 bases and J by 7 bases, and 7 bases separated the two germline ends. Looked up from germline, CDR1 is SGHNT and CDR2 is YYREEE (reference sequence). The CDR3 is 12 amino acids. The CDR3 DNA reads as TGTGCCAGCAGCTTGGCGGTTGGTGAAGCTTTCTTT. Translating gives CASSLAVGEAFF.

J is TRBJ2-4 and V is TRBV11-2; 13 nucleotides align to TRBD2. The CDR3 has 17 residues. The V gene end was trimmed by 5 bases and the J gene end by 2 bases; junction bases not matched to a gene: 6. Germline-derived CDR1 and CDR2 are SGHAT and FQNNGV. CDR3 protein: CASSQLAGGQPKNIQYF. The DNA for the CDR3 is TGTGCCAGCAGCCAACTAGCGGGGGGGCAACCCAAAAACATTCAGTACTTC.

The V and J genes are TRBV6-5 and TRBJ2-5; perhaps TRBD2 as D (6 bases). The CDR3 has 13 residues. CDR1 and CDR2 (germline): MNHEY, SVGAGI. Trimming pared 6 bases from V and 5 bases from J, leaving 13 bases between. The CDR3 loop is CASRDAGWETQYF. CDR3 DNA: TGTGCCAGCAGAGACGCGGGATGGGAGACCCAGTACTTC.

The chain uses TRBV13 and TRBJ1-4, with D unresolved. V lost 0 bases to trimming and J lost 6 bases, with 5 bases between them. CDR3 size: 13 residues. Germline V lookup: CDR1 PRHDT, CDR2 FYEKMQ (reference sequence). CDR3 in DNA: TGTGCCAGCAGCTTAGGGGCAGATGAAAAACTGTTTTTT. Translating gives CASSLGADEKLFF. Full variable domain (missing parts from reference TRBV13 and TRBJ1-4): AAGVIQSPRHLIKEKRETATLKCYPIPRHDTVYWYQQGPGQDPQFLISFYEKMQSDKGSIPDRFSAQQFSDYHSELNMSSLELGDSALYFCASSLGADEKLFFGSGTQLSVL.

This chain connects TRBV18 to TRBJ2-7; 10 nucleotides agree with TRBD2. Trimming took 2 bases from V and 5 from J; bases not matched to a gene: 3. The germline gives CDR1 KGHSH, CDR2 LQKENI. This CDR3 spans 14 amino acids. Written as DNA, the CDR3 is TGTGCCAGCTCACCAGTGGGGACTAGCGACGAGCAGTACTTC. It specifies CASSPVGTSDEQYF.

The chain combines TRBV2 with TRBJ2-7; 7 bases line up with TRBD2. The CDR3 has 15 residues. J was trimmed by 6 bases and V by 0 bases; bases with no gene match: 8. In germline, CDR1 is SNHLY, CDR2 FYNNEI. CDR3 sequence reads: CASSEASTPGGEQYF. In DNA form, the CDR3 reads TGTGCCAGCAGTGAAGCGTCTACCCCGGGAGGCGAGCAGTACTTC.

The J gene is TRBJ1-1, the V gene TRBV11-1, with TRBD1 matching 7 bases. Germline CDR1 and CDR2: SGHAT and FQDESV (reference sequence). The ends lost 5 bases at V and 2 bases at J; junction bases unmatched: 8. The CDR3 is 15 residues long. The chain's CDR3 is CASSPTTGLNTEAFF. CDR3 sequence (DNA): TGTGCCAGCAGCCCTACGACAGGGTTAAACACTGAAGCTTTCTTT.

The rearrangement links TRBV19 to TRBJ2-5; 10 bases fit TRBD2. The germline V gene has CDR1 LNHDA and CDR2 SQIVND (reference sequence). V was pared by 4 bases and J by 9 bases, with 14 bases of the junction left unmatched. This CDR3 is 16 amino acids long. The CDR3 bases are TGTGCCAGTAGTAAGGTGGGACTAGCGACCCCGGAGGCCCAGTACTTC. It is translated as CASSKVGLATPEAQYF.

This clone was observed a single time. The CDR3 spells CASSLVRLAGGMHNEQFF. The CDR3 region has the DNA TGCGCCAGCAGCTTGGTAAGACTAGCGGGGGGGATGCACAATGAGCAGTTCTTC. This sequence joins TRBV5-1 and TRBJ2-1, with TRBD2 identical over 14 bases. Trimming cost V 0 bases and J 5 bases; bases outside gene matches: 7. This CDR3 is built from 18 residues. Per the germline V gene, CDR1 is SGHRS and CDR2 is YFSETQ.

The chain couples TRBV10-3 to TRBJ2-7; D remains unclear. CDR3 length: 12 residues. The germline CDR1 and CDR2 sequences are ENHRY and SYGVKD. V lost 9 bases, J lost 3 bases, and 12 bases lay in between. The CDR3 DNA reads TGTGCCATAAGCCCCAAGCGCTACGAGCAGTACTTC. Its translation: CAISPKRYEQYF.

The chain couples TRBV9 to TRBJ1-4, with D possibly TRBD1 on 6 matching bases. V lost 4 bases to trimming and J lost 2 bases, with 12 bases between them. Germline V gene sequence: CDR1 SGDLS, CDR2 YYNGEE. The CDR3 is 15 residues long. The CDR3 spells CASSLRTDTNEKLFF. As DNA, the CDR3 is TGTGCCAGCAGCCTCCGGACAGATACTAATGAAAAACTGTTTTTT.

The rearrangement uses TRBV19 and TRBJ1-5; the D gene is possibly TRBD1 (5 bases). This CDR3 region has 14 residues. Germline V lookup: CDR1 LNHDA, CDR2 SQIVND (reference sequence). Between the trimmed V and J ends, which lost 9 bases and 7 bases, there was a span of 19 bases. The CDR3 bases are TGTGCCAGCCCAGGCATAGGGGCTAAGCAGCCCCAGCATTTT. Its translation: CASPGIGAKQPQHF.

The gene calls are TRBV19 and TRBJ1-3; no clear D. The CDR3 covers 15 residues. CDR1 LNHDA and CDR2 SQIVND come from the germline V gene (reference sequence). Deletions cut 6 bases from V and 4 bases from J, with 16 bases between. The CDR3 sequence: CASSKTRTGGNTIYF. CDR3 coding DNA: TGTGCCAGTAGCAAGACTCGGACGGGGGGAAACACCATATATTTT.

As DNA, the CDR3 is TGTGCCAGTAGTATCGGGAATCAGCCCCAGCATTTT. It is translated as CASSIGNQPQHF. The V gene is TRBV19, the J gene TRBJ1-5; D unclear. Germline-derived CDR1 and CDR2 are LNHDA and SQIVND (reference sequence). V lost 3 bases and J lost 4, with 4 bases in between. The CDR3 totals 12 residues.

This chain uses TRBV7-6 with TRBJ2-2; 12 bases match TRBD2. The CDR3 has 20 residues. V lost 3 bases, J lost 5 bases, and 16 bases stayed unmatched. Germline assignment: CDR1 SGHVS and CDR2 FNYEAQ. Written as DNA, the CDR3 is TGTGCCAGCAGCTTGCGGACAGGGGTGGGACTAGCGGGTCCGACCGGGGAGCTGTTTTTT. Amino acids: CASSLRTGVGLAGPTGELFF.

This clone came up a few times. CDR3 coding DNA: TGCGCCAGCAGTGAGTTAGCACTGGGTAGAGAAGCACCCCTCCACTTT. This sequence encodes CASSELALGREAPLHF. The genes are TRBV10-2 and TRBJ1-6; D ambiguous. The CDR3 runs to 16 residues. Germline V gene data show CDR1 as WSHSY and CDR2 as SAAADI. V was clipped by 1 base and J by 11 bases, with 18 bases between them.